These 27 T cell receptor beta chains were all obtained from the same sample, sequenced in a study of identical twins. TCRdb passed the 5' RACE reads through MiXCR, listing each CDR3 protein once. Of hundreds of thousands of distinct CDR3 sequences listed, under 9% are singletons. This sample was shared with a second study, whose subject was yellow fever vaccine responses in identical twins.

Material: PBMCs. The receptor source for this set is a woman between 18 and 29 years old in good health.

This clonotype appeared a few times. This sequence joins TRBV29-1 and TRBJ2-3; 7 nucleotides align to TRBD2. Per germline, CDR1 SQVTM and CDR2 ANQGSEA. The CDR3 sequence is 13 residues long. The ends lost 7 bases at V and 3 bases at J; junction bases unmatched: 7. CDR3 amino acids: CSAAFGGTDTQYF. In DNA, the CDR3 is TGCAGCGCTGCTTTCGGGGGGACAGATACGCAGTATTTT.

This rearrangement joins TRBV10-2 to TRBJ2-3; a possible D gene is TRBD1 (6 bases). The germline V gene has CDR1 WSHSY and CDR2 SAAADI. The V end lost 7 bases, the J end lost 2 bases, and 13 bases lay between the germline ends. CDR3 length: 14 residues. CDR3 in DNA: TGCGCCAGCACCAAGACAGGCCCCACAGATACGCAGTATTTT. Translation gives CASTKTGPTDTQYF.

This clonotype was seen only a few times. CDR3 bases: TGCAGCGCCAGACCGGGACTAGCGATGGAAGGTGAGCAGTTCTTC. Amino acid sequence: CSARPGLAMEGEQFF. The chain carries TRBV29-1 and TRBJ2-1; 10 nucleotides agree with TRBD2. The V segment lost 7 bases and the J segment 9 bases; nucleotides outside the gene matches: 15. The germline CDR1 and CDR2 sequences are SQVTM and ANQGSEA. The CDR3 contains 15 residues.

The rearrangement joins TRBV5-5 to TRBJ2-6; D is unclear. V gave up 0 bases and J gave up 0 bases, with 13 bases separating them. The CDR3 spans 18 residues. Germline V gives CDR1 SGHKS, CDR2 YYEKEE (reference sequence). The CDR3 DNA follows: TGTGCCAGCAGCTTGGAACCTCTGAGGAGCTCTGGGGCCAACGTCCTGACTTTC. It yields the protein CASSLEPLRSSGANVLTF.

This clonotype was counted many times. The chain couples TRBV5-1 to TRBJ2-7; D is possibly TRBD2 (6 bases). V was cut by 3 bases and J by 4 bases, with 14 bases left in between. CDR3 size: 14 residues. Germline-derived CDR1 and CDR2 are SGHRS and YFSETQ. The CDR3 DNA sequence: TGCGCCAGCAGCTGGGACTTCAAGTTATACGAGCAGTACTTC. This encodes CASSWDFKLYEQYF. Complete variable domain (other parts from reference TRBV5-1 and TRBJ2-7): KAGVTQTPRYLIKTRGQQVTLSCSPISGHRSVSWYQQTPGQGLQFLFEYFSETQRNKGNFPGRFSGRQFSNSRSEMNVSTLELGDSALYLCASSWDFKLYEQYFGPGTRLTVT.

Many counts were recorded for this clonotype. This chain joins TRBV4-1 and TRBJ2-1; maybe TRBD2 (6 bases). Germline V gene data show CDR1 as MGHRA and CDR2 as YSYEKL. The CDR3 has 16 amino acids. V was shortened by 0 bases and J by 3 bases, with 12 bases between the two germline ends. This chain's CDR3 is CASSQERAEGYNEQFF. CDR3 in DNA: TGCGCCAGCAGCCAAGAGAGGGCGGAGGGCTACAATGAGCAGTTCTTC.

This clonotype was seen repeatedly, ten times or more. This chain uses TRBV5-1 with TRBJ1-2; D remains unclear. The V and J ends lost 0 bases and 5 bases respectively, with 8 bases between them. The CDR3 is made up of 13 amino acids. The V gene's germline CDR1 is SGHRS and CDR2 YFSETQ. As DNA, the CDR3 is TGCGCCAGCAGCTTGGGCAGGAAATATGGCTACACCTTC. Amino acids: CASSLGRKYGYTF.

The chain uses TRBV11-2 and TRBJ2-7; D is undetermined. The V end was cut by 3 bases, the J end by 3 bases, with 18 bases between. Germline V gene lookup returns CDR1 SGHAT and CDR2 FQNNGV. CDR3 length: 16 amino acids. CDR3 nucleotide sequence: TGTGCCAGCAGCTTGATTCTCCGGACCTCGCTCTACGAGCAGTACTTC. Translation gives CASSLILRTSLYEQYF.

V is TRBV6-2 or TRBV6-3 and J is TRBJ2-6, with TRBD2 matching 8 bases. Germline trimming cut 6 bases from V and 0 bases from J; bases unmatched to any gene: 10. The CDR3 runs 18 residues. CDR1 MNHEY and CDR2 SVGEGT come from the germline V gene. As DNA, the CDR3 is TGTGCCAGCAGCCACCTCGGTAGCGGGACCTCTGGGGCCAACGTCCTGACTTTC. This translates into CASSHLGSGTSGANVLTF.

In its sample, this clonotype was seen many times. The chain employs TRBV9 and TRBJ1-2, with D perhaps TRBD1 (5 bases). Between the trimmed V and J ends, which lost 3 bases and 0 bases, there was a span of 15 bases. Germline CDR1 is SGDLS and CDR2 is YYNGEE. This CDR3 is built from 16 residues. CDR3: CASSGQGRISNYGYTF. The CDR3, as DNA: TGTGCCAGCAGCGGGCAGGGACGGATTTCTAACTATGGCTACACCTTC.

This clonotype turned up a few times. The chain links TRBV6-1 to TRBJ2-2; no definite D call. The CDR3 contains 15 residues. V lost 7 bases and J lost 2, with 14 bases in between. Germline CDR1 reads MNHNS; CDR2 reads SASEGT. The CDR3 sequence: CASTHGVDNTGELFF. In DNA form, the CDR3 reads TGTGCCAGCACACATGGGGTGGATAACACCGGGGAGCTGTTTTTT.

This clonotype has just a few counts. V is TRBV20-1 and J is TRBJ2-7, with D perhaps matching TRBD1 (7 bases). V lost 6 bases and J 0 bases, leaving 15 bases between the germline ends. Per germline, CDR1 DFQATT and CDR2 SNEGSKA (reference sequence). The CDR3 contains 14 residues. This CDR3 reads CSALRGTASYEQYF. CDR3 bases: TGCAGTGCCCTACGCGGGACAGCCTCCTACGAGCAGTACTTC.

This clonotype appeared a few times. This sequence joins TRBV6-5 and TRBJ2-5; TRBD2 agrees at 7 bases. The germline V gene encodes CDR1 MNHEY and CDR2 SVGAGI. This CDR3 is built from 15 residues. With 2 bases clipped from V and 4 bases from J, the junction kept 7 bases outside the gene matches. The CDR3 nucleotides read TGTGCCAGCAGTTACGGCGGGAGCTTGGGAGAGACCCAGTACTTC. This codes for CASSYGGSLGETQYF.

This clonotype came up a few times. This chain connects TRBV19 to TRBJ2-7; no clear D. The CDR3 extends over 13 amino acids. Trimming cost V 10 bases and J 3 bases, with 16 bases left between them. The germline gives CDR1 LNHDA, CDR2 SQIVND (reference sequence). The CDR3 here is CAIGPPELYEQYF. For the CDR3, the DNA is TGTGCCATCGGCCCCCCGGAACTCTACGAGCAGTACTTC.

This clonotype was detected only a few times. The rearrangement joins TRBV29-1 to TRBJ1-1, with D possibly being TRBD1 (6 bases). There are 12 residues in the CDR3. V gave up 7 bases and J gave up 3 bases, with 12 bases separating them. CDR1 is SQVTM and CDR2 is ANQGSEA in the germline V gene. CDR3 sequence reads: CSAKDSYTEAFF. In DNA form, the CDR3 reads TGCAGCGCCAAGGACAGTTACACTGAAGCTTTCTTT.

The genes are TRBV3-1 and TRBJ1-3; TRBD1 aligns across 8 bases. V lost 1 base to trimming and J lost 1 base; unmatched junction nucleotides: 0. The V gene's germline CDR1 is LGHDT and CDR2 YNNKEL (reference sequence). The length of the CDR3 is 15 residues. The CDR3, as DNA: TGTGCCAGCAGCCAAGGGACAGGGTCTGGAAACACCATATATTTT. This codes for CASSQGTGSGNTIYF.

This clonotype was seen a few times. CDR3 coding DNA: TGCAGCGTTGGGGGACTGTTCAATGAAAAACTGTTTTTT. It specifies CSVGGLFNEKLFF. V gene TRBV29-1 combines with J gene TRBJ1-4; tentative D call: TRBD1 (5 bases). Trimming removed 4 bases at V and 5 bases at J, with 11 bases between. CDR1 and CDR2 (germline): SQVTM, ANQGSEA. The CDR3 totals 13 residues.

This clonotype appeared many times. V and J are TRBV27 and TRBJ2-1, with 9 bases lining up with TRBD1. After removal of 3 bases from V and 4 bases from J, the junction contained 7 bases not matched to a gene. The CDR3 has 16 amino acids. Germline lookup yields CDR1 MNHEY and CDR2 SMNVEV (reference sequence). CDR3 loop: CASSFFGTGRYNEQFF. CDR3 nucleotides: TGTGCCAGCAGTTTCTTTGGGACAGGGAGGTACAATGAGCAGTTCTTC.

J is TRBJ2-2 and V is TRBV27, with TRBD1 matching over 7 bases. In germline, CDR1 is MNHEY, CDR2 SMNVEV (reference sequence). The V gene end was trimmed by 6 bases and the J gene end by 5 bases; junction bases not matched to a gene: 3. This CDR3 contains 13 residues. CDR3 nucleotides: TGTGCCAGCAGACTACAGGGGACCGGGGAGCTGTTTTTT. Protein: CASRLQGTGELFF.

This clonotype was counted between two and nine times. The V call is TRBV18, the J call TRBJ2-5; tentative D call: TRBD1 (6 bases). The CDR3 has 14 amino acids. V was cut by 5 bases and J by 4 bases, with 14 bases left in between. CDR1 is KGHSH, CDR2 LQKENI, per germline. The CDR3 DNA is TGTGCCAGCTCAACTTACAGGGATACAGAGACCCAGTACTTC. Encoded protein: CASSTYRDTETQYF.

This clonotype was counted ten times or more. The V gene is TRBV2, the J gene TRBJ2-1; 12 bases are shared with TRBD2. V lost 6 bases and J lost 7; bases outside the gene matches: 10. The germline CDR1 and CDR2 sequences are SNHLY and FYNNEI. The CDR3 is 16 amino acids. The CDR3 loop is CASRDILAGGENEQFF. CDR3 DNA sequence: TGTGCCAGCAGGGATATACTAGCGGGAGGTGAAAATGAGCAGTTCTTC.

This clonotype was counted many times. V usage is TRBV20-1 and J usage is TRBJ2-2; 11 positions match TRBD2. Germline-derived CDR1 and CDR2 are DFQATT and SNEGSKA (reference sequence). The J segment lost 5 bases and the V segment lost 5 bases, leaving 10 bases of the junction unmatched. The CDR3 is 16 residues long. The CDR3 nucleotides are TGCAGTGCTGGCAAGGTGACTAGCGGGAAAACCGGGGAGCTGTTTTTT. This translates into CSAGKVTSGKTGELFF.

V gene TRBV28 combines with J gene TRBJ2-7; 12 bases agree with TRBD1. This CDR3 is 14 amino acids long. V dropped 6 bases and J dropped 5; count of bases not matched to a gene: 5. The V gene's germline CDR1 is MDHEN and CDR2 SYDVKM. The CDR3 protein is CASRRDRGQNEQYF. CDR3 sequence (DNA): TGTGCCAGCAGGAGGGACAGGGGGCAAAACGAGCAGTACTTC.

This clonotype was counted between two and nine times. This chain connects TRBV27 to TRBJ2-7; TRBD1 or TRBD2 may be the D gene (5 bases each). This CDR3 has 15 residues. Germline V lookup: CDR1 MNHEY, CDR2 SMNVEV (reference sequence). V lost 3 bases and J lost 5, with 17 bases in between. The CDR3 reads CASSFNRPLRDEQYF. The CDR3 region has the DNA TGTGCCAGCAGTTTTAACAGGCCTCTGAGGGACGAGCAGTACTTC.

The sample holds a few counts of this clonotype. The CDR3 region is CASELVAGAYEQYF. DNA for the CDR3: TGTGCCAGTGAGCTCGTAGCGGGAGCCTACGAGCAGTACTTC. The chain joins TRBV11-2 to TRBJ2-7; TRBD2 aligns across 9 bases. This CDR3 is 14 amino acids long. In germline, CDR1 is SGHAT, CDR2 FQNNGV. With V trimmed by 9 bases and J by 2 bases, 8 bases remained unmatched.

The rearrangement uses TRBV5-1 and TRBJ2-1; D assignment may be TRBD1 or TRBD2 (5 bases each). CDR1 is SGHRS and CDR2 is YFSETQ in the germline V gene. Trimming shortened V by 4 bases and J by 0 bases, and 8 bases separated the two germline ends. This CDR3 comprises 14 residues. CDR3 sequence (DNA): TGCGCCAGCAGCGAGGGGAACTCCTACAATGAGCAGTTCTTC. Its translation is CASSEGNSYNEQFF.

This clonotype was found a few times. The J gene is TRBJ2-5, the V gene TRBV5-1; D gene ambiguous. The germline V and J ends were trimmed by 0 bases and 1 base, with 16 bases remaining between them. This CDR3 spans 17 amino acids. Germline V gives CDR1 SGHRS, CDR2 YFSETQ. The CDR3 is CASSLAQATYFQETQYF. DNA of the CDR3: TGCGCCAGCAGCTTGGCCCAGGCCACGTATTTCCAAGAGACCCAGTACTTC.